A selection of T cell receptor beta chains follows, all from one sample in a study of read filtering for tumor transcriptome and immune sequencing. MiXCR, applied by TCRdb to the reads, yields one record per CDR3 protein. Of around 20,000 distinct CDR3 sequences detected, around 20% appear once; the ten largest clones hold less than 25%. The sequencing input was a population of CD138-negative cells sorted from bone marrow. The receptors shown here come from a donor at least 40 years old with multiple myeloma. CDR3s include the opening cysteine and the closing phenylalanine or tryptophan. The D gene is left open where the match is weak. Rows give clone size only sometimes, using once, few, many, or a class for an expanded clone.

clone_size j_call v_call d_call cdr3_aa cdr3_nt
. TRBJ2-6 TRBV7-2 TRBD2 CASSHRREETFSGANVLTF TGTGCCTCCTCCCATAGGCGGGAGGAAACTTTCTCTGGGGCCAACGTCCTGACTTTC
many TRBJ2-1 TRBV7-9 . CASGAQTNFYNEQFF TGTGCCAGCGGCGCCCAGACAAACTTCTACAATGAGCAGTTCTTC
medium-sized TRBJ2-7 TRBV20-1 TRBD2 CSAPLAGGPDEQYF TGCAGTGCACCCCTAGCGGGAGGGCCCGACGAGCAGTACTTC
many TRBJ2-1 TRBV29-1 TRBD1 CNHGRQGARSSYNEQFF TGCAACCACGGTCGACAGGGGGCGAGAAGCTCCTACAATGAGCAGTTCTTC
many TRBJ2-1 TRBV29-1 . CSAEGYNEQFF TGCAGCGCCGAAGGCTACAATGAGCAGTTCTTC
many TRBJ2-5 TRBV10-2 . CASSPQETQYF TGCGCCAGCAGTCCACAAGAGACCCAGTACTTC
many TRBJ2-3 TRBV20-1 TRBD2 CSARVVLAGRTDTQYF TGCAGTGCTAGAGTTGTGTTAGCGGGACGGACAGATACGCAGTATTTT
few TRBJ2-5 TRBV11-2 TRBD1 CASSLKVGDSFLQETQYF TGTGCCAGCAGCCTAAAGGTCGGGGACAGCTTTTTACAAGAGACCCAGTACTTC
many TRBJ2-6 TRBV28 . CASSTWAHGAGANVLTF TGTGCCAGCAGTACCTGGGCCCACGGGGCTGGGGCCAACGTCCTGACTTTC
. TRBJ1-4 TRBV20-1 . CSARVGPNKFEKLFF TGCAGTGCTAGAGTTGGGCCCAACAAGTTTGAAAAACTGTTTTTT
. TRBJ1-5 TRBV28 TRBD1 CASWARTGSQPQHF TGTGCCAGCTGGGCCCGGACAGGGTCTCAGCCCCAGCATTTT
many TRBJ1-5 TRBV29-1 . CSVALPNAKDQPQHF TGCAGCGTTGCCCTCCCCAACGCAAAGGATCAGCCCCAGCATTTT
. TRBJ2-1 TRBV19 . CASSIDRVGLFPLPPNEQFF TGTGCCAGTAGTATAGATCGGGTGGGCCTCTTCCCCCTACCCCCAAATGAGCAGTTCTTC
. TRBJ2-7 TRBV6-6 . CASSYDGVSNGEQYF TGTGCCAGCAGTTACGATGGGGTCTCTAATGGCGAGCAGTACTTC
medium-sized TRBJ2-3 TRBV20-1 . CSASIPGGTDTQYF TGCAGTGCTAGTATTCCGGGAGGCACAGATACGCAGTATTTT
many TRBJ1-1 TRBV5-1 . CASRPPGTTNTEAFF TGCGCCAGCAGACCACCCGGGACGACAAACACTGAAGCTTTCTTT
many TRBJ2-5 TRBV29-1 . CSGTRQGETQYF TGCAGCGGTACCCGGCAGGGAGAGACCCAGTACTTC
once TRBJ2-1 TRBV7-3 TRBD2 CAGSLWERDEQLF TGTGCCGGCAGCTTATGGGAGCGGGATGAGCAGCTCTTC
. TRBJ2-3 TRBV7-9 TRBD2 CASSSGTSVHTDTQYF TGTGCCAGCAGCTCGGGGACTAGCGTCCACACAGATACGCAGTATTTT
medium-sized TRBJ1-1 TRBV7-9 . CASSLSQNTEAFF TGTGCCAGCAGCTTGAGTCAGAACACTGAAGCTTTCTTT
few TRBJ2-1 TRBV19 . CASSTTTTMSIEQFF TGTGCCAGTAGTACCACGACAACAATGAGCATCGAGCAGTTCTTC
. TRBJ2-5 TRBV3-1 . CASRDPRGVKTQYF TGTGCCAGCAGAGACCCCAGGGGCGTAAAGACCCAGTACTTC
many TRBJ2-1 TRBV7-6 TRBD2 CASSSSGSGVYEQFF TGTGCCAGCAGCTCTAGCGGGAGCGGGGTCTATGAGCAGTTCTTC
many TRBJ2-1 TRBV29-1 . CSVEERGDRNNEQFF TGCAGCGTTGAGGAGCGAGGGGATCGGAACAATGAGCAGTTCTTC
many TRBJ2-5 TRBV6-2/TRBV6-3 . CASSFVETQYF TGTGCCAGCAGTTTCGTGGAGACCCAGTACTTC
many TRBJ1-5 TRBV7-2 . CASSLWGNQPQHF TGTGCCAGCAGCTTATGGGGCAATCAGCCCCAGCATTTT
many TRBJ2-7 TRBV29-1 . CSVEGSSGSSYEQYF TGCAGCGTTGAAGGGTCGTCAGGGAGCTCCTACGAGCAGTACTTC
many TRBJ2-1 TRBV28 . CASSVRGDEQFF TGTGCCAGCAGCGTGAGGGGGGATGAGCAGTTCTTC
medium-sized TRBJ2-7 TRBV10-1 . CASSPGGGWDEQYF TGCGCCAGCAGCCCCGGTGGAGGCTGGGACGAGCAGTACTTC
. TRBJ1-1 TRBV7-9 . CASSPRVTEAFF TGTGCCAGCAGCCCAAGGGTCACTGAAGCTTTCTTT
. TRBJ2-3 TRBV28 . CASSFGAGPDTQYF TGTGCCAGCAGTTTTGGGGCTGGGCCAGATACGCAGTATTTT
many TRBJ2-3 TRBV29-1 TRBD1 CSVGRQGADTQYF TGCAGCGTTGGACGACAGGGTGCAGATACGCAGTATTTT
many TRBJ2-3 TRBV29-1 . CSVDPDPSSTDTQYF TGCAGCGTTGACCCGGACCCCTCTAGCACAGATACGCAGTATTTT
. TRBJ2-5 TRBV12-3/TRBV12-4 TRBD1 CASSFTSDRGETQYF TGTGCCAGCAGTTTCACCTCGGACAGGGGAGAGACCCAGTACTTC
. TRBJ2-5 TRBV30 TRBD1 CAWWDRGKETQYF TGTGCCTGGTGGGACAGGGGTAAAGAGACCCAGTACTTC
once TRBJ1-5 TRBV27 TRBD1 CASSLRTGGEEPQHF TGTGCCAGCAGCCTTAGGACAGGGGGCGAGGAGCCCCAGCATTTT
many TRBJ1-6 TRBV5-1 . CASSVQGDSPLHF TGCGCCAGCAGCGTTCAGGGAGATTCACCCCTCCACTTT
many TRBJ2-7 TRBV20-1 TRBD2 CSATTGGGSYEQYF TGCAGTGCTACCACTGGCGGGGGGTCCTACGAGCAGTACTTC
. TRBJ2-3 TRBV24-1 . CAISDSWTGSGPTDTQYF TGTGCCATCAGTGATTCGTGGACGGGGAGCGGACCCACAGATACGCAGTATTTT
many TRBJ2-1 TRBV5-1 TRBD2 CASSLGLAGVSHNEQFF TGCGCCAGCAGCTTGGGACTAGCGGGAGTTTCCCACAATGAGCAGTTCTTC
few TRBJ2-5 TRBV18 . CASSPPEGLQETQYF TGTGCCAGCTCACCCCCAGAGGGGTTACAAGAGACCCAGTACTTC
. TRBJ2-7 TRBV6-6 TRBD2 CASSSSGSIAVRFYEQYF TGTGCCAGCAGTAGCAGCGGGAGTATCGCAGTGAGATTCTACGAGCAGTACTTC
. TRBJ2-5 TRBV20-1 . CSAVWQEGIETQYF TGCAGTGCTGTCTGGCAGGAGGGCATCGAGACCCAGTACTTC
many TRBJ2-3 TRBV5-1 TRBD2 CASSPGLAGSTDTQYF TGCGCCAGCAGCCCAGGACTAGCGGGGAGCACAGATACGCAGTATTTT
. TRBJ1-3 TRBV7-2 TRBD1 CASSARTGGRTGNTIYF TGTGCCAGCAGCGCTAGGACAGGAGGACGGACAGGAAACACCATATATTTT
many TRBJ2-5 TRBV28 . CASARERIQETQYF TGTGCCAGCGCCCGAGAGCGGATACAAGAGACCCAGTACTTC
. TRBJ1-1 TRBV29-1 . CSVEDYTYTEAFF TGCAGCGTTGAAGATTACACCTACACTGAAGCTTTCTTT
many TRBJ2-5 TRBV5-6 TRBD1 CASSLPDRGLQTQYF TGTGCCAGCAGCTTACCGGACAGGGGTTTACAGACCCAGTACTTC
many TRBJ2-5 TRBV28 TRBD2 CASSFESRTSDLETQYF TGTGCCAGCAGTTTCGAGTCCCGGACTAGCGATCTGGAGACCCAGTACTTC
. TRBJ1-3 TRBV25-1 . CARTQEAGNTIYF TGTGCCAGGACCCAGGAAGCTGGAAACACCATATATTTT
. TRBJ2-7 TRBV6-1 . CASKLAENSYEQYF TGTGCCAGCAAATTAGCGGAGAACTCCTACGAGCAGTACTTC
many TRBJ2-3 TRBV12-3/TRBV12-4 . CASSQTSFKDTQYF TGTGCCAGCAGTCAGACTAGTTTCAAGGATACGCAGTATTTT
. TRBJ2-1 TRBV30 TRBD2 CAWMGLAYEQFF TGTGCCTGGATGGGACTAGCATATGAGCAGTTCTTC